This TCR beta chain was profiled in a study of blood T cell repertoires in COVID-19. Across the whole study: Samples of COVID-19 (acute and convalescent) were obtained from the United States, Italy and Spain.

How the authors handled the data: Nucleated cell counts were estimated from reference gene primer amplification. TCRdb's copy holds only in-frame clones and misses some; the assay was immunoSEQ multiplex PCR. That table supplies the V and J calls and clone size; D and trimming were determined from the DNA. The table records roughly 440,000 clones, about 87% of them present only once. J lost 2 bases, V lost 0 bases, and 10 bases had no gene match. This CDR3 has 18 amino acids. Germline CDR1 and CDR2: SGHRS and YFSETQ. The TCR was taken from a woman aged 50 to 65 with COVID-19, enrolled during active disease. The sample consisted of peripheral blood. V usage is TRBV5-1 and J usage is TRBJ2-7, with 11 bases fitting TRBD2. The CDR3 DNA is TGCGCCAGCAGCTTGGTCCCCGCTAGCGGGGGGCACCCCTACGAGCAGTACTTC. It encodes CASSLVPASGGHPYEQYF.